The 10 T cell receptor beta chains below all came from one sample that was sequenced in a study of cytotoxic CD8 clonotypes in ibrutinib-treated CLL. Only in-frame clones appear in the TCRdb table, and some are missing; sequencing was by immunoSEQ multiplex PCR. The sample records around 40,000 clones, roughly two thirds being singletons. The source was PBMCs, collected at disease progression, from a patient treated with ibrutinib. The receptors shown here come from a human donor with chronic lymphocytic leukemia.

The chain employs TRBV11-2 and TRBJ1-2; D possibly corresponds to TRBD1 (5 bases). The length of the CDR3 is 16 residues. Germline CDR1 is SGHAT and CDR2 is FQNNGV. V gave up 4 bases and J gave up 4 bases, with 19 bases separating them. For the CDR3, the DNA is TGTGCCAGCAGCTCGTTAAGACAGCCTCTGGGCTATGGCTACACCTTC. This codes for CASSSLRQPLGYGYTF.

Judged by abundance, this clone is medium-sized. The chain joins TRBV30 to TRBJ1-1; tentative D call: TRBD1 (5 bases). This CDR3 has 13 amino acids. The V gene's germline CDR1 is GTSNPN and CDR2 SVGIG (reference sequence). The V end lost 2 bases, the J end lost 1 base, and 8 bases lay between the germline ends. This chain's CDR3 is CAWSWGRNTEAFF. The CDR3 nucleotides are TGTGCCTGGAGTTGGGGGAGGAACACTGAAGCTTTCTTT.

J is TRBJ1-5 and V is TRBV27, with D hard to call. Germline values: CDR1 MNHEY, CDR2 SMNVEV (reference sequence). The CDR3 has 13 residues. The germline V and J ends were trimmed by 6 bases and 3 bases, with 9 bases remaining between them. The CDR3 loop reads CASRGGYNQPQHF. CDR3 sequence (DNA): TGTGCCAGCAGAGGAGGTTACAATCAGCCCCAGCATTTT.

This clone has more than one count but fewer than ten. This chain uses TRBV4-2 with TRBJ2-2, with a tentative D call TRBD2 (6 bases). Trimming took off 5 bases at V and 8 bases at J, with 9 bases between the two ends. This CDR3 is 12 amino acids long. From germline, CDR1 is LGHNA and CDR2 YNFKEQ. The CDR3 nucleotides read TGTGCCAGCAGCTGGGGGGATGGGGAGCTGTTTTTT. Protein sequence: CASSWGDGELFF.

A remark on this clone: The junction and the germline gene differ at one end; a read error may be behind it. The chain uses TRBV29-1 and TRBJ2-1; unclear D gene. Germline V lookup: CDR1 SQVTM, CDR2 ANQGSEA. This CDR3 has 12 residues. CDR3 amino acids: CSVEGVINEQFF. Here the CDR3 DNA reads TGCAGCGTGGAAGGCGTCATCAATGAGCAGTTCTTC.

This clone was observed a few times. The J gene is TRBJ1-2, the V gene TRBV5-1, with D perhaps matching TRBD1 (5 bases). Germline V gene lookup returns CDR1 SGHRS and CDR2 YFSETQ. This CDR3 region has 14 residues. Trimming cost V 0 bases and J 4 bases, with 10 bases left between them. The CDR3 spells CASSLAQGAYGYTF. CDR3 nucleotides: TGCGCCAGCAGCTTGGCCCAGGGTGCCTATGGCTACACCTTC.

This chain connects TRBV19 to TRBJ2-1; D perhaps matches TRBD2 (6 bases). This CDR3 has 15 residues. Germline lookup yields CDR1 LNHDA and CDR2 SQIVND (reference sequence). Trimming cost V 4 bases and J 10 bases, with 20 bases left between them. CDR3 sequence reads: CASSRVGEGGTEQFF. The CDR3 nucleotides are TGTGCCAGTAGTAGGGTTGGGGAAGGAGGGACGGAGCAGTTCTTC.

This chain joins TRBV19 and TRBJ1-1; no reliable D call. V was cut by 5 bases and J by 1 base, with 11 bases left in between. The CDR3 has 14 residues. CDR1 LNHDA and CDR2 SQIVND come from the germline V gene (reference sequence). Here the CDR3 reads CASSGRWGNTEAFF. The DNA for the CDR3 is TGTGCCAGTAGTGGCCGGTGGGGGAACACTGAAGCTTTCTTT.

J is TRBJ2-1 and V is TRBV9; weak D call: TRBD2 (6 bases). The CDR3 loop spans 17 amino acids. Trimming took off 0 bases at V and 2 bases at J, with 15 bases between the two ends. Germline V lookup: CDR1 SGDLS, CDR2 YYNGEE. The CDR3 protein is CASSVVSTSPTYNEQFF. The CDR3 DNA is TGTGCCAGCAGCGTAGTCTCAACTAGCCCCACCTACAATGAGCAGTTCTTC.

The chain employs TRBV5-1 and TRBJ2-3; D might be TRBD2 (6 bases). Germline CDR1 SGHRS, CDR2 YFSETQ. There are 14 residues in the CDR3. Trimming took off 6 bases at V and 2 bases at J, with 13 bases between the two ends. The CDR3 DNA reads TGCGCCAGCAAGACGCGGGGAAACACAGATACGCAGTATTTT. It yields the protein CASKTRGNTDTQYF.